The rows below give T cell receptor beta chains drawn from one sample of a study of technical replicates of blood from several donors. Profiled with immunoSEQ multiplex PCR; TCRdb holds only in-frame clones, not every one. The data show about 75,000 clones, about 97% seen once. Input material: T cells isolated from PBMCs. Receptors originate from a human donor in good health. Both conserved end residues are part of each CDR3. Fields, in order: D gene, V gene, clone size, J gene, CDR3 DNA, CDR3 protein. The D gene is left open where the match is weak. For some rows the clone size is stated as once, few or many, or as a class when expanded; others skip it.

-	TRBV7-3	-	TRBJ1-2	TGTGCCAGCAGCTTCTCTCATGACAGCTCCTATGGCTACACCTTC	CASSFSHDSSYGYTF
-	TRBV6-1	-	TRBJ2-1	TGTGCCACTTCTCCAAGGGGGAATGAGCAGTTCTTC	CATSPRGNEQFF
TRBD2	TRBV4-3	once	TRBJ2-1	TGCGCCAGCAGCCAGGGACTAGCTAATGAGCAGTTCTTC	CASSQGLANEQFF
-	TRBV27	-	TRBJ2-7	TGTGCCAGCAGTTTTGGCAAAGACTCCTACGAGCAGTACTTC	CASSFGKDSYEQYF
TRBD2	TRBV2	-	TRBJ2-7	TGTGCCTCTCGAGCGGGAGCCTATTCTATTTCATCCGAGCAGTACTTC	CASRAGAYSISSEQYF
-	TRBV10-3	-	TRBJ1-3	TGTGCCATCAGTGCAGGGGACACTGGAAACACCATATATTTT	CAISAGDTGNTIYF
-	TRBV29-1	-	TRBJ1-4	TGCAGCGGTACCAGTGAAAAACTGTTTTTT	CSGTSEKLFF
-	TRBV2	-	TRBJ2-7	TGTGCCAGCAGGATAGCGTCAGGTGGCAACGAGCAGTACTTC	CASRIASGGNEQYF
TRBD2	TRBV6-5	-	TRBJ2-7	TGTGCCAGCACCCTAGAGCGGGAGGGTTGGTACGAGCAGTACTTC	CASTLEREGWYEQYF
-	TRBV9	-	TRBJ2-3	TGTGCCAGCAGCGTAGAAGTCGGGAGCGCAGATACGCAGTATTTT	CASSVEVGSADTQYF
-	TRBV6-1	-	TRBJ1-1	TGTGCCAGCAGTGAAGCCTACACTGAAGCTTTCTTT	CASSEAYTEAFF
TRBD2	TRBV11-3	-	TRBJ2-7	TGTGCCAGCAGCTTCGCCCTAGCGGGAGGGATAGTATACGAGCAGTACTTC	CASSFALAGGIVYEQYF
TRBD1	TRBV6-1	-	TRBJ1-1	TGTGCCAGCAAACAGGGGTTTCGTTTCAACACTGAAGCTTTCTTT	CASKQGFRFNTEAFF
TRBD2	TRBV11-3	-	TRBJ2-3	TGTGCCAGCAGCCCCGGGACTAGCGGGACCCGCGATACGCAGTATTTT	CASSPGTSGTRDTQYF
TRBD2	TRBV5-1	-	TRBJ2-5	TGCGCCAGCAGCTTGGCACCACTAGCGGTTCAAGAGACCCAGTACTTC	CASSLAPLAVQETQYF
TRBD1	TRBV30	-	TRBJ1-2	TGTGCCTGGAGCCAGGGGGCGAGAGGCTACACCTTC	CAWSQGARGYTF
TRBD2	TRBV9	-	TRBJ2-3	TGTGCCAGCGCGGGGGGGCGCACAGATACGCAGTATTTT	CASAGGRTDTQYF
-	TRBV9	-	TRBJ1-1	TGTGCCAGCAGCGATAGACTGGACACTGAAGCTTTCTTT	CASSDRLDTEAFF
-	TRBV7-8	-	TRBJ2-3	TGTGCCAGCAGCTTAAGGCTCGGGGATACGCAGTATTTT	CASSLRLGDTQYF
TRBD1	TRBV30	-	TRBJ1-1	TGTGCCTGGAGTAGGGACAGGGCCACTGAAGCTTTCTTT	CAWSRDRATEAFF
TRBD1	TRBV10-1	-	TRBJ1-4	TGCGCCAGCAGATCCGTGGGACAGGGGGGAACTAATGAAAAACTGTTTTTT	CASRSVGQGGTNEKLFF
TRBD1	TRBV6-1	-	TRBJ2-3	TGTGCCAGCAGTCCCGGGACAGGGGTACGACAGTATTTT	CASSPGTGVRQYF
TRBD2	TRBV7-2	-	TRBJ2-7	TGTGCCAGCAGCCATAGACTAGCGGGCTACGAGCAGTACTTC	CASSHRLAGYEQYF
TRBD1	TRBV5-5	-	TRBJ1-3	TGTGCCAGCAGCTCGGGACAGTTCTCTGGAAACACCATATATTTT	CASSSGQFSGNTIYF
-	TRBV5-5	-	TRBJ1-1	TGTGCCAGCAGCCGCCGGTTGAACACTGAAGCTTTCTTT	CASSRRLNTEAFF
-	TRBV7-8	-	TRBJ2-3	TGTGCCAGCAGCTTAGTAGCCGGGGGAGGAGATACGCAGTATTTT	CASSLVAGGGDTQYF
TRBD1	TRBV6-4	-	TRBJ1-2	TGTGCCAGCAGTAGGGACAGGGGGCACGGCTACACCTTC	CASSRDRGHGYTF
-	TRBV30	-	TRBJ2-1	TGTGCCTGGGAACGCAGCGGAGCTTCCTACAATGAGCAGTTCTTC	CAWERSGASYNEQFF
TRBD2	TRBV11-2	-	TRBJ2-3	TGTGCCAGCAGCTTTCTTCTAGCGGGAAGTGGAGATACGCAGTATTTT	CASSFLLAGSGDTQYF
TRBD2	TRBV4-1	-	TRBJ2-7	TGCGCCAGCAGCCTGAGACTAGCGGAGCGCTACGAGCAGTACTTC	CASSLRLAERYEQYF
TRBD1	TRBV5-1	-	TRBJ1-4	TGCGCCAGCAGCTCCGACAGGGCGAATGAAAAACTGTTTTTT	CASSSDRANEKLFF
-	TRBV6-1	-	TRBJ1-2	TGTGCCAGCAGTGACCTGGGGGCGGTCTATGGCTACACCTTC	CASSDLGAVYGYTF
-	TRBV28	-	TRBJ2-1	TGTGCCAGCAGCCCGAGTCAAGGGAGGTACTACAATGAGCAGTTCTTC	CASSPSQGRYYNEQFF
TRBD2	TRBV14	-	TRBJ2-1	TGTGCCAGCAGCCAACTAGCGGGAGGAGGCAATGAGCAGTTCTTC	CASSQLAGGGNEQFF
TRBD2	TRBV4-2	-	TRBJ2-7	TGTGCCAGCAGCCAAGATCCCCACCAGGGACTAGCGGGAGTTGAGCAGTACTTC	CASSQDPHQGLAGVEQYF
-	TRBV6-4	-	TRBJ1-1	TGTGCCAGCAGTGACTCGGGCAGCTATCTCATGTACACTGAAGCTTTCTTT	CASSDSGSYLMYTEAFF
-	TRBV7-8	-	TRBJ2-5	TGTGCCAGCAGCCCGACCGCGGGGCAGGACGGAGAGACCCAGTACTTC	CASSPTAGQDGETQYF
TRBD2	TRBV5-1	-	TRBJ2-1	TGCGCCAGCAGCTTGGTGGGAGGGCCAAACAATGAGCAGTTCTTC	CASSLVGGPNNEQFF
TRBD2	TRBV28	once	TRBJ2-1	TGTGCCAGCAGTTTAATCGGGAGGTCGAATGAGCAGTTCTTC	CASSLIGRSNEQFF
-	TRBV6-1	-	TRBJ1-4	TGTGCCAGCACCCGAGGAGACAGCCTAGAACTGTTTTTT	CASTRGDSLELFF
TRBD2	TRBV28	-	TRBJ2-2	TGTGCCACCCTTGTGGGTCTAGCGGGAGACACCGGGGAGCTGTTTTTT	CATLVGLAGDTGELFF
-	TRBV28	-	TRBJ1-1	TGTGCCAGCAGTTTACGAAAGGGGGCTTTCTTT	CASSLRKGAFF
TRBD1	TRBV4-3	once	TRBJ1-2	TGCGCCAGCAGCCAAGAATCGTACAGGGGAATCTATGGCTACACCTTC	CASSQESYRGIYGYTF
TRBD1	TRBV6-5	-	TRBJ1-1	TGTGCCAGCAGGCCGGGACAGGCCTGGCGTACTGAAGCTTTCTTT	CASRPGQAWRTEAFF
-	TRBV5-1	-	TRBJ2-5	TGCGCCAGCAGCTGGATAACGGGAGTAGAGACCCAGTACTTC	CASSWITGVETQYF
TRBD1	TRBV27	-	TRBJ1-1	TGTGCCAGCAGTTTCGACAGGGAGAACACTGAAGCTTTCTTT	CASSFDRENTEAFF
-	TRBV18	few	TRBJ1-1	TGTGCCAGCTCACTCATACAGGGAGCTGAAGCTTTCTTT	CASSLIQGAEAFF
-	TRBV19	-	TRBJ2-2	TGTGCCAGTACCCTCGGGAGGAACACCGGGGAGCTGTTTTTT	CASTLGRNTGELFF
TRBD2	TRBV5-6	-	TRBJ2-3	TGTGCCAGCAGCTTGAACAGCGGGAGGGCCGGAGATACGCAGTATTTT	CASSLNSGRAGDTQYF
-	TRBV6-1	once	TRBJ1-4	TGTGCCAGCACTACAGGGAGTTCTAATGAAAAACTGTTTTTT	CASTTGSSNEKLFF
TRBD1	TRBV5-1	-	TRBJ1-2	TGCGCCAGCAGCTCTCTACTACAGGGGGACTATGGCTACACCTTC	CASSSLLQGDYGYTF
TRBD1	TRBV7-9	-	TRBJ2-3	TGTGCCAGCAGCCCTAGGACAGGTCGCCCCACAGATACGCAGTATTTT	CASSPRTGRPTDTQYF